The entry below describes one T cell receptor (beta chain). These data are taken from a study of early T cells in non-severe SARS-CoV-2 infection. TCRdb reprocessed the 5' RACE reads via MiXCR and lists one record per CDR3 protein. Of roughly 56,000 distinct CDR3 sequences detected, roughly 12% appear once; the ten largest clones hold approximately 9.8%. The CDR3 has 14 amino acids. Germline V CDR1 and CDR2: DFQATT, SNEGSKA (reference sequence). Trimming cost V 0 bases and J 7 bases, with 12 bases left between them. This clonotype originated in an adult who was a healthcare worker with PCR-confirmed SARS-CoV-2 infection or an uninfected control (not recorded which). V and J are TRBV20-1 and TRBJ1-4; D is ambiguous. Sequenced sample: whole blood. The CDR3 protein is CSARDGWEGEKLFF. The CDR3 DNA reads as TGCAGTGCTAGAGATGGATGGGAGGGTGAAAAACTGTTTTTT.